This T cell receptor (beta chain) was identified in a study of monozygotic twins with inflammatory bowel disease. From its re-call of the 5' RACE reads, TCRdb lists each CDR3 protein once, without DNA. Its clone listing holds about 170,000 distinct CDR3 sequences. Regarding the study as a whole: Versus healthy twins, IBD patients showed fewer clonotypes shared with others, especially with disease activity.

The CDR3 consists of 15 residues. CDR1 is GTSNPN, CDR2 SVGIG, per germline (reference sequence). For this clonotype: Its antigen is as yet unknown.

The receptor was derived from a human donor with ulcerative colitis or Crohn's disease, or a healthy co-twin of an affected twin (not recorded which). Sequences were obtained from blood. The chain is built from TRBV30 and TRBJ1-5; the D gene TCRdb calls, TRBD1, cannot be checked with no DNA. Here the CDR3 reads CAWTPGTGGHQPQHF.